This T cell receptor beta chain was recovered during a study of blood T cell repertoires in COVID-19. Study overall: PBMCs, B-cell-depleted T cells, or T cells provided the cDNA or gDNA that made up the material.

Under the authors' procedure: Estimation of nucleated cell counts relied on the amplification of reference gene primers. Measured with immunoSEQ multiplex PCR; TCRdb has only the in-frame clones, and not every one. V and J calls and clone size follow that table, whereas D and trimming were derived from the DNA. The sample has some 110,000 clones; around 85% are singletons. The CDR3 covers 15 residues. V was shortened by 4 bases and J by 4 bases, with 17 bases between the two germline ends. Germline CDR1 SGDLS, CDR2 YYNGEE. Material for sequencing was peripheral blood. This sequence was found in a man aged 50-60 years with acute or convalescent COVID-19. The rearrangement joins TRBV9 to TRBJ1-1; possible D gene TRBD1, 5 bases. This chain's CDR3 is CASSPQVGTGTEAFF. The DNA of the CDR3 is TGTGCCAGCAGCCCCCAAGTGGGTACAGGCACTGAAGCTTTCTTT.